Given below is one T cell receptor beta chain in context. What it recognizes is unknown. The same CDR3 also results from other DNA sequences found in this sample. Germline values: CDR1 MNHEY, CDR2 SMNVEV (reference sequence). V lost 0 bases and J 4 bases, leaving 7 bases between the germline ends. CDR3 length: 13 amino acids. This entry belongs to a study of shared clonotypes between healthy human individuals. Turning to the study itself: Three CD4 naive, three CD4 memory, two CD8 naive and one CD8 memory plate were used per donor. General study results and limits: Exclusively blood specimens were collected; tissue repertoires likely differ. Clonotype sharing among donors likely depends on sequencing depth.

For each subset, genomic DNA was distributed in equal portions over several immunoSEQ plates. The protocol was immunoSEQ multiplex PCR, while the TCRdb copy is restricted to in-frame clones and leaves out a portion. The data show 1.4 million to 1.5 million clones, roughly 96% seen once. The chain joins TRBV27 to TRBJ2-7; no definite D call. Sequencing was done on a sample of naive CD4+ T cells sorted from blood. Specified subset: CD45RA+ positively selected. The source of this sequence is a man under 40 in good health. DNA for the CDR3: TGTGCCAGCAGTTTATCCCCCCCTTACGAGCAGTACTTC. Protein sequence: CASSLSPPYEQYF.